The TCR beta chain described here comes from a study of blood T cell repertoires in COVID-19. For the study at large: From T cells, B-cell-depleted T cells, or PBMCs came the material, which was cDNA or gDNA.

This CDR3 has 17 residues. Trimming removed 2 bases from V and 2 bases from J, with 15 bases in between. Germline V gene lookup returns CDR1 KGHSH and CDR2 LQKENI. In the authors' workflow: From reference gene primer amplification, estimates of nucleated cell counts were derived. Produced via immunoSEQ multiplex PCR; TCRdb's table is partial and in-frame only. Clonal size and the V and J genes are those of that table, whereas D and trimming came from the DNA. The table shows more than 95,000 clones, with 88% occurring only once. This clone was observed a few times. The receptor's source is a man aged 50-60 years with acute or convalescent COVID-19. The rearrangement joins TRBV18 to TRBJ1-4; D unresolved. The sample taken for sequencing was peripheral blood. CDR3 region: CASSPVQLSGTNEKLFF. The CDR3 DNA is TGTGCCAGCTCACCAGTTCAACTAAGCGGGACTAATGAAAAACTGTTTTTT.